These 25 T cell receptor beta chains share one sample of origin, sequenced in a study of control samples from healthy donors and cancer patients. Sequencing used immunoSEQ multiplex PCR; TCRdb keeps in-frame clones, though not all of them. The sample holds roughly 99,000 clones, roughly four fifths seen once. The sample comprised blood. The receptors stem from a man aged 55 to 70 in good health.

The rearrangement links TRBV5-5 to TRBJ2-5, with D unclear. This CDR3 has 14 amino acids. V was clipped by 0 bases and J by 2 bases, with 8 bases between them. Germline-derived CDR1 and CDR2 are SGHKS and YYEKEE (reference sequence). The CDR3 DNA reads as TGTGCCAGCAGCTTGGCGGACGGGCAAGAGACCCAGTACTTC. Encoded protein: CASSLADGQETQYF.

This rearrangement joins TRBV6-5 to TRBJ1-4, with D perhaps TRBD1 (5 bases). CDR3 length: 14 residues. Germline-derived CDR1 and CDR2 are MNHEY and SVGAGI. V was trimmed by 6 bases and J by 6 bases, leaving 14 bases between them. As DNA, the CDR3 is TGTGCCAGCAGCCCGGAAGGGGCGGATGAAAAACTGTTTTTT. Encoded protein: CASSPEGADEKLFF.

This chain joins TRBV6-5 and TRBJ2-7; the D gene is possibly TRBD2 (5 bases). Trimming pared 5 bases from V and 4 bases from J, leaving 9 bases between. The CDR3 contains 12 residues. Looked up from germline, CDR1 is MNHEY and CDR2 is SVGAGI. The CDR3 protein is CASSRTLYEQYF. The CDR3 nucleotides are TGTGCCAGCAGTCGGACTTTGTACGAGCAGTACTTC.

This clone is a singleton in its sample. This chain links TRBV5-1 with TRBJ2-7, with D possibly being TRBD2 (5 bases). The CDR3 length is 11 residues. The ends were cut back, 4 bases at V and 6 bases at J, with 8 bases in the middle. CDR1 is SGHRS, CDR2 YFSETQ, per germline. The CDR3 region has the DNA TGCGCCAGCAGCGCTGGGAGCGAGCAGTACTTC. This sequence encodes CASSAGSEQYF.

This clone was recorded only once. The chain is built from TRBV18 and TRBJ2-1, with D perhaps TRBD1 (6 bases). The CDR3 covers 14 residues. V was shortened by 6 bases and J by 5 bases, with 14 bases between the two germline ends. Germline CDR1 reads KGHSH; CDR2 reads LQKENI. The CDR3 region is CASSLGTTNNEQFF. The CDR3 nucleotides read TGTGCCAGCTCCCTCGGGACAACTAACAATGAGCAGTTCTTC.

The chain carries TRBV27 and TRBJ1-6; D is unclear. The V end lost 1 base, the J end lost 7 bases, and 11 bases lay between the germline ends. CDR3 size: 15 residues. From germline, CDR1 is MNHEY and CDR2 SMNVEV (reference sequence). The DNA for the CDR3 is TGTGCCAGCAGTTTATGGTCGCAGTACAATTCACCCCTCCACTTT. Protein product: CASSLWSQYNSPLHF.

This clone was detected only a few times. J is TRBJ2-2 and V is TRBV9; D is unresolved. Germline V gene data show CDR1 as SGDLS and CDR2 as YYNGEE. Deletions cut 3 bases from V and 3 bases from J, with 12 bases between. CDR3 length: 15 residues. The CDR3 nucleotides read TGTGCCAGCAGCGCCGGTAGGACCTACACCGGGGAGCTGTTTTTT. Its translation: CASSAGRTYTGELFF.

The chain joins TRBV6-6 to TRBJ2-7; 10 nucleotides line up with TRBD1. V dropped 6 bases and J dropped 6; count of bases not matched to a gene: 8. The germline gives CDR1 MNHNY, CDR2 SVGAGI (reference sequence). CDR3 length: 14 amino acids. CDR3 in DNA: TGTGCCAGCAGGCGAGACAGGGGGCCCGGCGAGCAGTACTTC. This gives the protein CASRRDRGPGEQYF.

The chain joins TRBV18 to TRBJ2-1; either TRBD1 or TRBD2 may supply D (5 bases each). This CDR3 is built from 12 residues. V lost 3 bases, J lost 9 bases, and 9 bases lay in between. Germline V CDR1 and CDR2: KGHSH, LQKENI. The CDR3 DNA reads TGTGCCAGCTCACCCAGGGAGAGTGAGCAGTTCTTC. Translated, it gives CASSPRESEQFF.

This rearrangement joins TRBV5-4 to TRBJ2-3; D gene ambiguous. CDR3 size: 17 residues. V was trimmed by 2 bases and J by 1 base, leaving 17 bases between them. From germline, CDR1 is SGHNT and CDR2 YYREEE (reference sequence). The DNA for the CDR3 is TGTGCCAGCAGCTTTGGTCGTAGCAGGTTGGGCACAGATACGCAGTATTTT. Translated: CASSFGRSRLGTDTQYF.

In this sample, this clone turned up once. The chain is built from TRBV10-3 and TRBJ2-2; TRBD2 matches at 14 bases. This CDR3 contains 20 residues. The J segment lost 7 bases and the V segment lost 2 bases, leaving 15 bases of the junction unmatched. Germline V gene sequence: CDR1 ENHRY, CDR2 SYGVKD. CDR3 protein: CAISEAYTTGLAGAGGELFF. CDR3 DNA sequence: TGTGCCATCAGTGAGGCCTATACGACGGGACTAGCGGGAGCGGGCGGGGAGCTGTTTTTT.

The CDR3 sequence is CAWSVKGVGNIQYF. In nucleotides, the CDR3 is TGTGCCTGGAGTGTGAAAGGGGTGGGAAACATTCAGTACTTC. The rearrangement uses TRBV30 and TRBJ2-4, with D maybe TRBD1 (5 bases). Germline CDR1 is GTSNPN and CDR2 is SVGIG (reference sequence). The CDR3 totals 14 residues. V was trimmed by 0 bases and J by 6 bases, leaving 12 bases between them.

The chain employs TRBV6-4 and TRBJ1-2; D perhaps matches TRBD1 (6 bases). The length of the CDR3 is 14 residues. With 5 bases removed from V and 6 bases from J, the gap between germline ends came to 16 bases. Germline lookup yields CDR1 MRHNA and CDR2 SNTAGT. CDR3 in DNA: TGTGCCAGCAGTACACCTACAGGGAAGGATGGCTACACCTTC. It specifies CASSTPTGKDGYTF.

This rearrangement joins TRBV24-1 to TRBJ1-5; D gene ambiguous. The CDR3 extends over 13 amino acids. Germline CDR1 KGHDR, CDR2 SFDVKD. The V and J ends lost 9 bases and 1 base respectively, with 9 bases between them. CDR3 nucleotides: TGTGCCACCCAACTGGGGAGCAATCAGCCCCAGCATTTT. Amino acids: CATQLGSNQPQHF.

This clone was found once. This chain joins TRBV29-1 and TRBJ1-1; 9 bases fit TRBD1. Germline-derived CDR1 and CDR2 are SQVTM and ANQGSEA. CDR3 size: 11 residues. V dropped 3 bases and J dropped 10; count of bases not matched to a gene: 3. The CDR3 DNA reads as TGCAGCGTTGATCGGACAGGGGCAGCTTTCTTT. This translates into CSVDRTGAAFF.

This chain connects TRBV7-8 to TRBJ1-3, with no clear D. The CDR3 is 14 residues long. Germline V CDR1 and CDR2: SGHVS, FQNEAQ. V gave up 5 bases and J gave up 3 bases, with 11 bases separating them. CDR3 in DNA: TGTGCCAGCAGCCCGGCAGGCGTTGGAAACACCATATATTTT. Its protein is CASSPAGVGNTIYF. The full variable domain, with the rest looked up from reference TRBV7-8 and TRBJ1-3, is GAGVSQSPRYKVAKRGQDVALRCDPISGHVSLFWYQQALGQGPEFLTYFQNEAQLDKSGLPSDRFFAERPEGSVSTLKIQRTQQEDSAVYLCASSPAGVGNTIYFGEGSWLTVV.

The chain joins TRBV5-1 to TRBJ2-7, with TRBD2 matching over 15 bases. The V gene's germline CDR1 is SGHRS and CDR2 YFSETQ. This CDR3 is 19 amino acids long. Trimming took 4 bases from V and 5 from J; bases not matched to a gene: 16. CDR3 residues: CASSPAPGLAGGLGNEQYF. The CDR3 DNA reads as TGCGCCAGCAGCCCCGCCCCCGGACTAGCGGGGGGGCTCGGGAACGAGCAGTACTTC.

V gene TRBV7-9 combines with J gene TRBJ2-3; D uncertain. V lost 4 bases to trimming and J lost 6 bases, with 8 bases between them. The length of the CDR3 is 12 residues. The germline CDR1 and CDR2 sequences are SEHNR and FQNEAQ (reference sequence). DNA of the CDR3: TGTGCCAGCAGCTCACGTGGGGATACGCAGTATTTT. The encoded protein is CASSSRGDTQYF.

CDR3 protein: CASASSRGTGNTEAFF. The CDR3 region has the DNA TGTGCCAGCGCCTCCTCTCGGGGGACGGGGAACACTGAAGCTTTCTTT. This sequence joins TRBV6-6 and TRBJ1-1; TRBD1 is a possible D gene (5 bases). V lost 8 bases to trimming and J lost 1 base, with 20 bases between them. Germline CDR1 MNHNY, CDR2 SVGAGI (reference sequence). The CDR3 is made up of 16 amino acids.

This clone rates as medium-sized. CDR3 amino acids: CASSPKGTGTEAFF. CDR3 bases: TGTGCCAGCTCACCAAAGGGTACGGGCACTGAAGCTTTCTTT. The chain couples TRBV18 to TRBJ1-1; no definite D call. Trimming took 2 bases from V and 4 from J, leaving 11 bases between them. Germline V CDR1 and CDR2: KGHSH, LQKENI. The CDR3 length is 14 residues.

The chain recombines TRBV27 with TRBJ2-2; D may be TRBD1 (6 bases). CDR1 and CDR2 (germline): MNHEY, SMNVEV (reference sequence). The CDR3 contains 16 residues. Between the trimmed V and J ends, which lost 5 bases and 2 bases, there was a span of 15 bases. This CDR3 reads CASSGTGTPNTGELFF. CDR3 coding DNA: TGTGCCAGCAGTGGGACCGGGACACCCAACACCGGGGAGCTGTTTTTT.

The V and J genes are TRBV18 and TRBJ2-1; 11 bases align to TRBD2. With 3 bases clipped from V and 8 bases from J, the junction kept 12 bases outside the gene matches. Per the germline V gene, CDR1 is KGHSH and CDR2 is LQKENI. CDR3 length: 17 amino acids. In nucleotides, the CDR3 is TGTGCCAGCTCACCCTCAGTAAGACTAGCGGGATTAGATGAGCAGTTCTTC. It codes for CASSPSVRLAGLDEQFF.

DNA for the CDR3: TGCAGCGTTGAAACTAGCGGGCCCCAGGGGACCCAGTACTTC. Amino acid sequence: CSVETSGPQGTQYF. The chain is built from TRBV29-1 and TRBJ2-5, with 9 bases identical to TRBD2. Germline V lookup: CDR1 SQVTM, CDR2 ANQGSEA. The CDR3 consists of 14 residues. J lost 7 bases, V lost 2 bases, and 8 bases had no gene match.

This clone came up a few times. The V gene is TRBV14, the J gene TRBJ1-1; D is ambiguous. Germline CDR1 and CDR2: SGHDN and FVKESK. Trimming removed 6 bases at V and 7 bases at J, with 12 bases between. The CDR3 consists of 12 residues. CDR3 bases: TGTGCCAGCAGGGCGTTACAGAGTGAAGCTTTCTTT. This gives the protein CASRALQSEAFF. The variable domain in full, completed from reference TRBV14 and TRBJ1-1, reads EAGVTQFPSHSVIEKGQTVTLRCDPISGHDNLYWYRRVMGKEIKFLLHFVKESKQDESGMPNNRFLAERTGGTYSTLKVQPAELEDSGVYFCASRALQSEAFFGQGTRLTVV.

V usage is TRBV23-1 and J usage is TRBJ1-5, with D possibly matching TRBD1 (5 bases). TRBV23-1 is treated as an ORF (open reading frame) with a function not yet certain. Trimming cost V 3 bases and J 0 bases, with 24 bases left between them. The CDR3 covers 20 residues. This CDR3 reads CASSHPQGPDPEYSNQPQHF. The CDR3 region has the DNA TGCGCCAGCAGTCACCCGCAGGGACCCGACCCAGAATATAGCAATCAGCCCCAGCATTTT.